This T cell receptor (beta chain) was documented in a study of control samples from healthy donors and cancer patients. The CDR3 runs to 15 residues. Germline V CDR1 and CDR2: SNHLY, FYNNEI. After removal of 8 bases from V and 0 bases from J, the junction contained 2 bases not matched to a gene. This table comes from immunoSEQ multiplex PCR, and its TCRdb copy is limited to in-frame clones, with some not included. In the table there are around 150,000 clones, 85% to 90% of which are singletons. The receptor comes from a man aged 18 to 35 in good health. The rearrangement links TRBV2 to TRBJ2-3; TRBD2 aligns across 13 bases. The sample was blood. The CDR3 nucleotides are TGTGCCAGCGGGGGACTAGCGGGGAGCACAGATACGCAGTATTTT. The encoded protein is CASGGLAGSTDTQYF. The complete variable domain, with remaining parts taken from reference TRBV2 and TRBJ2-3, reads EPEVTQTPSHQVTQMGQEVILRCVPISNHLYFYWYRQILGQKVEFLVSFYNNEISEKSEIFDDQFSVERPDGSNFTLKIRSTKLEDSAMYFCASGGLAGSTDTQYFGPGTRLTVL.